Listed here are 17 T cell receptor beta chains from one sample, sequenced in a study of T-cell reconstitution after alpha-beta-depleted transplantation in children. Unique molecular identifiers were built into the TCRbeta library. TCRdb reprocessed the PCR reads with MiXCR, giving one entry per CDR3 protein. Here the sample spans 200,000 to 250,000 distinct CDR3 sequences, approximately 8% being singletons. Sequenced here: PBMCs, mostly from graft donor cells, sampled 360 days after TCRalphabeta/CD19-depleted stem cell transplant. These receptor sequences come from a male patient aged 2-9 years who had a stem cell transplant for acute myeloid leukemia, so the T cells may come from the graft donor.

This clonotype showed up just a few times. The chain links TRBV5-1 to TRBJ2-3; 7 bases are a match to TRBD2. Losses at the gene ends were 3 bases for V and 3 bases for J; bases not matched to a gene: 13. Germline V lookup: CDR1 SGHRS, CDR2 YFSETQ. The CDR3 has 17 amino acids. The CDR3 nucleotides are TGCGCCAGCAGCTGGCCTTTTGAGGGAGGGCCGACAGATACGCAGTATTTT. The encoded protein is CASSWPFEGGPTDTQYF.

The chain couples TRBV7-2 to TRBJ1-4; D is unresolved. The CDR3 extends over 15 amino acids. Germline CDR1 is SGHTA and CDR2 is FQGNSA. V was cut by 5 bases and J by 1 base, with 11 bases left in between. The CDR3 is CASSVRLRTNEKLFF. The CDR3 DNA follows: TGTGCCAGCAGCGTAAGGTTGCGAACTAATGAAAAACTGTTTTTT.

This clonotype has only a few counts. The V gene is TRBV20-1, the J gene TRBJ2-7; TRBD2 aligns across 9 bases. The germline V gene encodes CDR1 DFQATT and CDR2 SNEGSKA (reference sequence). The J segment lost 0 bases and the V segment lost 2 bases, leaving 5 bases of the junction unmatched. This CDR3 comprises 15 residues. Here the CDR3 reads CSARHLAGSSYEQYF. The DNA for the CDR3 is TGCAGTGCTAGACATCTAGCGGGAAGCTCCTACGAGCAGTACTTC.

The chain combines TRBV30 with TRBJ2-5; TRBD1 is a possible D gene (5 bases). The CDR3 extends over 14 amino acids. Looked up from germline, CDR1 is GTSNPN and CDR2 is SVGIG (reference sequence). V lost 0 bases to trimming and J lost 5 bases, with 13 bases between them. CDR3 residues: CAWSVAGKTETQYF. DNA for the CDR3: TGTGCCTGGAGTGTCGCAGGGAAGACGGAGACCCAGTACTTC.

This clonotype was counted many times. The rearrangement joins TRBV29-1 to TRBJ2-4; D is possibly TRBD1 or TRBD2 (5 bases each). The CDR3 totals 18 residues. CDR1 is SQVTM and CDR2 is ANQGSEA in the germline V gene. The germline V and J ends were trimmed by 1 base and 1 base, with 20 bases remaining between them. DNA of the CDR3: TGCAGCGTTGAAGTTGGACATCGAACATTAGCGGCCAAAAACATTCAGTACTTC. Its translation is CSVEVGHRTLAAKNIQYF. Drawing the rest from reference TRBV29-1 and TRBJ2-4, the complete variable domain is SAVISQKPSRDICQRGTSLTIQCQVDSQVTMMFWYRQQPGQSLTLIATANQGSEATYESGFVIDKFPISRPNLTFSTLTVSNMSPEDSSIYLCSVEVGHRTLAAKNIQYFGAGTRLSVL.

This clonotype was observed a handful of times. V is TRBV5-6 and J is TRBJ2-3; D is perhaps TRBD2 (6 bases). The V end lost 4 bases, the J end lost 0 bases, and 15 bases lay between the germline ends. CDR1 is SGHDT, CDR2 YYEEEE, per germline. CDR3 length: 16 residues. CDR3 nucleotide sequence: TGTGCCAGCAGCGCCGAAGGGCGGGGTAGCACAGATACGCAGTATTTT. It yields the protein CASSAEGRGSTDTQYF.

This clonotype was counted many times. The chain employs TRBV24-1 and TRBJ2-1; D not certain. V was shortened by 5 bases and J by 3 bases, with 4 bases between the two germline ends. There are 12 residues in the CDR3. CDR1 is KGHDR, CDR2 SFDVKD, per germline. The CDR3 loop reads CATSGSYNEQFF. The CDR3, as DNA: TGTGCCACCAGTGGTAGCTACAATGAGCAGTTCTTC.

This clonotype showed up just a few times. In nucleotides, the CDR3 is TGTGCCAGCAGTTTTCCCCCCGGGGCCTTCGGGGAGCTGTTTTTT. This codes for CASSFPPGAFGELFF. The V and J genes are TRBV12-3 or TRBV12-4 and TRBJ2-2, with D perhaps being TRBD1 or TRBD2 (5 bases each). The CDR3 sequence is 15 residues long. Between the trimmed V and J ends, which lost 3 bases and 7 bases, there was a span of 15 bases.

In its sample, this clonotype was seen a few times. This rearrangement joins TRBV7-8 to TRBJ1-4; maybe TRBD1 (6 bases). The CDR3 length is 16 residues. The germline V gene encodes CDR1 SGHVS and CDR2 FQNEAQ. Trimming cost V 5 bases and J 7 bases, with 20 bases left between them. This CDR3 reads CASSGGRPQGFEKLFF. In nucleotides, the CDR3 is TGTGCCAGCAGCGGAGGACGCCCGCAGGGGTTTGAAAAACTGTTTTTT. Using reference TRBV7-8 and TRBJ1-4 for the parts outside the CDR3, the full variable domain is GAGVSQSPRYKVAKRGQDVALRCDPISGHVSLFWYQQALGQGPEFLTYFQNEAQLDKSGLPSDRFFAERPEGSVSTLKIQRTQQEDSAVYLCASSGGRPQGFEKLFFGSGTQLSVL.

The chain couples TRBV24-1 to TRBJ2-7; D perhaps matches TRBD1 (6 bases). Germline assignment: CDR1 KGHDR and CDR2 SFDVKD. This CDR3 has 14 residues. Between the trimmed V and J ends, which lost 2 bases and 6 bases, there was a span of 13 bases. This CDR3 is CATSDWPGVREQYV. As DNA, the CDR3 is TGTGCCACCAGTGATTGGCCAGGGGTACGCGAGCAGTACGTC.

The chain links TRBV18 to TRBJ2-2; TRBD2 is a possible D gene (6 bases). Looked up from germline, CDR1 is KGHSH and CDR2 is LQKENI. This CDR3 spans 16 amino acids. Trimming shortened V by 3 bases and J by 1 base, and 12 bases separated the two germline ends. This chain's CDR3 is CASSPTGTQNTGELFF. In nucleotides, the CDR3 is TGTGCCAGCTCACCTACCGGGACTCAGAACACCGGGGAGCTGTTTTTT. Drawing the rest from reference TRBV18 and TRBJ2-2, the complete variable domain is NAGVMQNPRHLVRRRGQEARLRCSPMKGHSHVYWYRQLPEEGLKFMVYLQKENIIDESGMPKERFSAEFPKEGPSILRIQQVVRGDSAAYFCASSPTGTQNTGELFFGEGSRLTVL.

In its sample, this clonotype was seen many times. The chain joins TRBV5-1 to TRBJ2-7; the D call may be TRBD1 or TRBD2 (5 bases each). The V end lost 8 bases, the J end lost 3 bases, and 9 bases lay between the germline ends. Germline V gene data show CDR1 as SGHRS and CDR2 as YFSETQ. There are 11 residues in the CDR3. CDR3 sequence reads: CARGTFYEQYV. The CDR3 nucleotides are TGCGCCAGGGGGACCTTCTACGAGCAGTACGTC.

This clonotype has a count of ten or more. DNA of the CDR3: TGCGCCAGTTGGACGGCTCCCCCGAACACCGGGGAGCTGTTTTTT. It is translated as CASWTAPPNTGELFF. The chain links TRBV5-1 to TRBJ2-2; D gene unclear. With 8 bases removed from V and 0 bases from J, the gap between germline ends came to 14 bases. The CDR3 sequence is 15 residues long. Looked up from germline, CDR1 is SGHRS and CDR2 is YFSETQ.

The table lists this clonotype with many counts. CDR3 DNA: TGTGCCAGCAGTGAACCAGCCGGGGCTGAGTACGAGCAGTACTTC. Its protein product is CASSEPAGAEYEQYF. The gene calls are TRBV25-1 and TRBJ2-7, with D perhaps matching TRBD1 or TRBD2 (5 bases each). Germline V CDR1 and CDR2: MGHDK, SYGVNS. Trimming removed 2 bases at V and 4 bases at J, with 15 bases between. CDR3 length equals 15 residues.

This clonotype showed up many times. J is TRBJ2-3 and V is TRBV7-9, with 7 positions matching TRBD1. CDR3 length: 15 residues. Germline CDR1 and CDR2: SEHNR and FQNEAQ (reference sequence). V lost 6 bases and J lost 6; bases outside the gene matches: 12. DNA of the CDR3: TGTGCCAGCAGTTCGACAGGGTTAAGTAACGATACGCAGTATTTT. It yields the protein CASSSTGLSNDTQYF.

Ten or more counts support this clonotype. CDR3 DNA: TGTGCCAGCAGTTACGGCGTTGAATCAGGGCGCATTCAGTACTTC. Translated: CASSYGVESGRIQYF. The rearrangement uses TRBV6-5 and TRBJ2-4; D is possibly TRBD1 (5 bases). CDR1 and CDR2 from the germline V gene are MNHEY and SVGAGI. This CDR3 spans 15 amino acids. Trimming took 2 bases from V and 9 from J, leaving 17 bases between them.

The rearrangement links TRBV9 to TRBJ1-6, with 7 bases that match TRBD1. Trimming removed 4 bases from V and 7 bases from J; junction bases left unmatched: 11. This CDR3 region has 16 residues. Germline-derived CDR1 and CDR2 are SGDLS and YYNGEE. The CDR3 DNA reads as TGTGCCAGCAGCTCCCAAACAGGGGTGCTAAATTCACCCCTCCACTTT. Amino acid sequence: CASSSQTGVLNSPLHF.